Shown below are 10 T cell receptor beta chains from a single sample sequenced in a study of CD8 T cells in Susac syndrome. It was with random hexamers that 0.5 to 1 ug RNA was reverse transcribed. TCRdb processed the immunoSEQ multiplex PCR reads anew with MiXCR; each CDR3 protein has one entry. The repertoire includes 95,000 or so distinct CDR3 sequences, roughly 91% of them detected once, and around 0.32% sits in the top ten. Material for sequencing was CD8+ T cells from PBMCs. The receptors shown here come from a human donor in good health.

The genes are TRBV9 and TRBJ2-7; D remains unclear. Trimming left V 0 bases short and J 7 bases short, with 14 bases between. This CDR3 spans 14 amino acids. In germline, CDR1 is SGDLS, CDR2 YYNGEE. This CDR3 is CASSVGYGHWEQYF. CDR3 DNA sequence: TGTGCCAGCAGCGTAGGGTACGGTCACTGGGAGCAGTACTTC.

The chain recombines TRBV5-6 with TRBJ2-7; D call uncertain. The CDR3 spans 13 residues. CDR1 SGHDT and CDR2 YYEEEE come from the germline V gene. With 4 bases removed from V and 0 bases from J, the gap between germline ends came to 8 bases. The CDR3 region has the DNA TGTGCCAGCAGCCCCGGCCACTCCTACGAGCAGTACTTC. It specifies CASSPGHSYEQYF. Filled out from reference TRBV5-6 and TRBJ2-7, the complete variable domain reads DAGVTQSPTHLIKTRGQQVTLRCSPKSGHDTVSWYQQALGQGPQFIFQYYEEEERQRGNFPDRFSGHQFPNYSSELNVNALLLGDSALYLCASSPGHSYEQYFGPGTRLTVT.

CDR3 DNA: TGTGCCAGCAGTGAACTACAGTCACCAGATACGCAGTATTTT. Residues: CASSELQSPDTQYF. The gene calls are TRBV2 and TRBJ2-3; D is ambiguous. V lost 2 bases, J lost 4 bases, and 10 bases lay in between. Per germline, CDR1 SNHLY and CDR2 FYNNEI. The CDR3 sequence is 14 residues long. Combining the CDR3 with reference TRBV2 and TRBJ2-3 gives the whole variable domain EPEVTQTPSHQVTQMGQEVILRCVPISNHLYFYWYRQILGQKVEFLVSFYNNEISEKSEIFDDQFSVERPDGSNFTLKIRSTKLEDSAMYFCASSELQSPDTQYFGPGTRLTVL.

The chain links TRBV5-1 to TRBJ2-7; the D gene is possibly TRBD1 (6 bases). Germline-derived CDR1 and CDR2 are SGHRS and YFSETQ. The CDR3 runs 15 residues. Trimming took 3 bases from V and 4 from J, leaving 17 bases between them. The CDR3 here is CASSSDQGIRYEQYF. In DNA, the CDR3 is TGCGCCAGCAGCTCAGACCAGGGGATAAGGTACGAGCAGTACTTC.

This chain joins TRBV30 and TRBJ2-7, with a possible D match to TRBD2 (6 bases). Trimming stripped 5 bases from V and 0 bases from J, with 11 bases between. The germline V gene has CDR1 GTSNPN and CDR2 SVGIG (reference sequence). The length of the CDR3 is 13 residues. This chain's CDR3 is CAWARGSSYEQYF. The CDR3 DNA follows: TGTGCCTGGGCGCGGGGATCCTCCTACGAGCAGTACTTC.

This sequence joins TRBV7-9 and TRBJ2-7; 7 bases agree with TRBD1. This CDR3 region has 11 residues. After removal of 10 bases from V and 6 bases from J, the junction contained 6 bases not matched to a gene. CDR1 is SEHNR and CDR2 is FQNEAQ in the germline V gene (reference sequence). The CDR3, as DNA: TGTGCCACTAGGGACAGTCTCGAGCAGTACTTC. Translation: CATRDSLEQYF.

The genes are TRBV9 and TRBJ2-2; no firm D call. This CDR3 has 16 residues. Deletions cut 1 base from V and 0 bases from J, with 10 bases between. Germline V gene data show CDR1 as SGDLS and CDR2 as YYNGEE. CDR3 bases: TGTGCCAGCAGCGTAAATAGAGAGACGAACACCGGGGAGCTGTTTTTT. Amino acids: CASSVNRETNTGELFF. Full variable domain (rest looked up from reference TRBV9 and TRBJ2-2): DSGVTQTPKHLITATGQRVTLRCSPRSGDLSVYWYQQSLDQGLQFLIQYYNGEERAKGNILERFSAQQFPDLHSELNLSSLELGDSALYFCASSVNRETNTGELFFGEGSRLTVL.

The gene calls are TRBV7-6 and TRBJ2-7, with 10 bases matching TRBD1. The CDR3 is 15 amino acids. Germline CDR1 is SGHVS and CDR2 is FNYEAQ. The trim removed 5 bases at V and 3 bases at J, leaving 7 bases unmatched. This chain's CDR3 is CASSAGTGEGYEQYF. The CDR3 nucleotides read TGTGCCAGCAGCGCAGGGACAGGGGAGGGCTACGAGCAGTACTTC.

V and J are TRBV19 and TRBJ1-2, with unresolved D. Germline V gene lookup returns CDR1 LNHDA and CDR2 SQIVND (reference sequence). This CDR3 is built from 14 residues. V was pared by 4 bases and J by 8 bases, with 17 bases between. Here the CDR3 reads CASSTPSAADGYTF. CDR3 bases: TGTGCCAGTAGTACCCCCTCGGCGGCAGACGGCTACACCTTC.

J is TRBJ2-7 and V is TRBV29-1; D unclear. CDR3 length: 11 amino acids. V was shortened by 6 bases and J by 4 bases, with 10 bases between the two germline ends. Germline assignment: CDR1 SQVTM and CDR2 ANQGSEA. CDR3: CSVSHGYEQYF. The CDR3 DNA is TGCAGCGTCTCTCACGGGTACGAGCAGTACTTC.